Listed below are T cell receptor beta chains from one sample, sequenced in a study of T cells in Graves' hyperthyroidism and ophthalmopathy. TCRdb analysed the multiplex PCR reads with MiXCR anew, one entry per CDR3 protein. The sample records about 720,000 distinct CDR3 sequences, about a sixth being singletons. Sequences were obtained from blood. Receptor source: a man aged 18-30 years with Graves' hyperthyroidism. The CDR3 runs from the conserved cysteine through the conserved F or W. D genes are given only for firm matches. Size values are once, few and many counts, or a class for expanded clones, and some rows have none.

TRBV20-1	-	many	TRBJ2-7	CSASLNSYEQYF	TGCAGTGCTAGTTTGAATTCCTACGAGCAGTACTTC
TRBV6-1	-	few	TRBJ2-3	CASSEWGYREADTQYF	TGTGCCAGCAGTGAATGGGGATACCGAGAAGCAGATACGCAGTATTTT
TRBV7-9	TRBD1	-	TRBJ1-4	CASSKGPGGYYEKLFF	TGTGCCAGCAGCAAAGGGCCAGGGGGCTATTATGAAAAACTGTTTTTT
TRBV28	TRBD2	many	TRBJ2-7	CASRRLAGSWPYEQYF	TGTGCCAGCAGGAGACTAGCGGGATCTTGGCCCTACGAGCAGTACTTC
TRBV5-4	TRBD2	-	TRBJ2-7	CASSAAGAPYEQYF	TGTGCCAGCAGCGCAGCGGGAGCCCCCTACGAGCAGTACTTC
TRBV28	-	many	TRBJ2-2	CASSLFRRTGELFF	TGTGCCAGCAGTTTATTCCGGAGGACCGGGGAGCTGTTTTTT
TRBV11-3	-	many	TRBJ2-7	CASSPTLGWWGEQYF	TGTGCCAGCAGCCCGACACTGGGCTGGTGGGGCGAGCAGTACTTC
TRBV5-6	TRBD2	-	TRBJ2-7	CASSLLAGRHEQYF	TGTGCCAGCAGCTTGCTAGCGGGAAGACACGAGCAGTACTTC
TRBV6-2/TRBV6-3	-	-	TRBJ2-1	CASSYSIGDNEQFF	TGTGCCAGCAGTTACTCGATCGGCGACAATGAGCAGTTCTTC
TRBV28	-	many	TRBJ2-3	CASSLWRGSTDTQYF	TGTGCCAGCAGTTTATGGCGGGGTAGCACAGATACGCAGTATTTT
TRBV18	-	many	TRBJ1-2	CASSPSRTVNYGYTF	TGTGCCAGCTCACCCTCCCGGACGGTTAACTATGGCTACACCTTC
TRBV24-1	TRBD1	-	TRBJ1-1	CATSDVVGRGRYTEAFF	TGTGCCACCAGTGATGTCGTTGGCAGGGGGCGGTACACTGAAGCTTTCTTT
TRBV7-2	-	many	TRBJ2-3	CASSKRWGLDTQYF	TGTGCCAGCAGCAAGAGATGGGGGCTAGATACGCAGTATTTT
TRBV11-2	-	many	TRBJ2-3	CASSLGRGGPDTQYF	TGTGCCAGCAGCTTAGGAAGGGGCGGCCCAGATACGCAGTATTTT
TRBV4-3	TRBD1	few	TRBJ2-3	CASSQIGTGVTDTQYF	TGCGCCAGCAGCCAGATCGGGACAGGGGTCACAGATACGCAGTATTTT
TRBV5-7	-	few	TRBJ1-5	CASSPDRGGNQPQHF	TGTGCCAGCAGCCCGGACCGCGGCGGGAATCAGCCCCAGCATTTT
TRBV7-2	-	many	TRBJ2-1	CASSLAGLGEQFF	TGTGCCAGCAGCTTAGCAGGGCTTGGAGAGCAGTTCTTC
TRBV4-2	TRBD2	few	TRBJ2-1	CASSQGSSGRRDEQFF	TGTGCCAGCAGCCAAGGGAGTAGCGGGAGGAGGGATGAGCAGTTCTTC
TRBV27	-	-	TRBJ2-6	CASSLVGGSSSGANVLTF	TGTGCCAGCAGTTTAGTCGGAGGTTCGAGCTCTGGGGCCAACGTCCTGACTTTC
TRBV19	TRBD2	-	TRBJ2-7	CASSILAGMGEQYF	TGTGCCAGTAGTATACTAGCGGGTATGGGCGAGCAGTACTTC
TRBV27	TRBD2	many	TRBJ2-1	CASSLGGSPYNEQFF	TGTGCCAGCAGTTTGGGCGGGAGCCCCTACAATGAGCAGTTCTTC
TRBV12-3/TRBV12-4	TRBD2	many	TRBJ2-5	CASSSLRLAGGGETQYF	TGTGCCAGCAGCTCCTTAAGACTAGCGGGAGGAGGAGAGACCCAGTACTTC
TRBV6-1	-	many	TRBJ2-3	CASRPYVLGDTQYF	TGTGCCAGCAGGCCCTACGTCTTGGGAGATACGCAGTATTTT
TRBV28	-	-	TRBJ2-2	CASSFFGRANTGELFF	TGTGCCAGCAGTTTCTTCGGGCGGGCGAACACCGGGGAGCTGTTTTTT
TRBV29-1	-	many	TRBJ2-3	CSVLRDFTDTQYF	TGCAGCGTCCTCAGGGACTTCACAGATACGCAGTATTTT
TRBV24-1	-	few	TRBJ2-5	CATRGGDETQYF	TGTGCCACCAGAGGTGGGGACGAGACCCAGTACTTC
TRBV5-1	TRBD1	-	TRBJ1-2	CASSLGPGQGDGYTF	TGCGCCAGCAGCTTGGGCCCGGGACAGGGGGATGGCTACACCTTC
TRBV10-2	TRBD2	-	TRBJ2-3	CASSRTVAGVTDTQYF	TGCGCCAGCAGCCGAACGGTAGCGGGAGTAACAGATACGCAGTATTTT
TRBV19	TRBD1	-	TRBJ2-1	CASSIEQGIINSNEQFF	TGTGCCAGTAGTATAGAACAGGGGATCATTAATAGCAATGAGCAGTTCTTC
TRBV2	TRBD2	many	TRBJ2-7	CASNGLAGVEQYF	TGTGCCAGCAACGGACTAGCGGGAGTTGAGCAGTACTTC
TRBV28	TRBD1	many	TRBJ2-4	CASRLGTGKNIQYF	TGTGCCAGCCGGCTTGGGACAGGGAAAAACATTCAGTACTTC
TRBV20-1	-	-	TRBJ2-4	CSARAVGVAKNIQYF	TGCAGTGCTAGAGCCGTCGGAGTAGCCAAAAACATTCAGTACTTC
TRBV7-3	-	many	TRBJ2-5	CASSSRVQETQYF	TGTGCCAGCAGCTCCAGGGTTCAAGAGACCCAGTACTTC
TRBV29-1	-	-	TRBJ2-5	CSVLRGSQETQYF	TGCAGCGTTTTGAGAGGGAGTCAAGAGACCCAGTACTTC
TRBV25-1	TRBD2	-	TRBJ2-4	CASSTIKREGAKNIQYF	TGTGCCAGCAGTACCATTAAGCGGGAGGGAGCCAAAAACATTCAGTACTTC
TRBV28	TRBD2	few	TRBJ2-7	CASTTVSGGLADHEQYF	TGTGCCAGCACGACGGTGTCAGGGGGACTAGCGGACCACGAGCAGTACTTC
TRBV4-2	-	few	TRBJ2-3	CASEGGGGPDTQYF	TGTGCCAGCGAGGGGGGTGGCGGACCAGATACGCAGTATTTT
TRBV28	TRBD1	many	TRBJ1-1	CASSSGGPTTEAFF	TGTGCCAGCAGTTCAGGGGGGCCTACCACTGAAGCTTTCTTT
TRBV20-1	TRBD1	-	TRBJ2-3	CSAPTGESTDTQYF	TGCAGTGCTCCGACAGGGGAGTCGACAGATACGCAGTATTTT
TRBV9	-	-	TRBJ1-1	CASSQGPPDTEAFF	TGTGCCAGCAGCCAGGGACCTCCGGACACTGAAGCTTTCTTT
TRBV7-2	-	many	TRBJ2-1	CASRRNRYNEQFF	TGTGCCAGCAGACGCAACAGGTACAATGAGCAGTTCTTC
TRBV5-8	-	-	TRBJ2-7	CASSPKSGESAYEQYF	TGTGCCAGCAGCCCCAAGTCGGGGGAGAGCGCCTACGAGCAGTACTTC